These 6 T cell receptor beta chains share one sample of origin, sequenced in a study of blood T cell repertoires in COVID-19. TCRdb keeps only in-frame clones here, not all; method: immunoSEQ multiplex PCR. The table includes nearly 110,000 clones, about 91% detected once. Sequenced sample: peripheral blood. These receptors came from a man in his fifties with active or convalescent COVID-19.

The rearrangement links TRBV18 to TRBJ1-5, with D perhaps matching TRBD1 (6 bases). Germline V gives CDR1 KGHSH, CDR2 LQKENI. Trimming removed 6 bases from V and 0 bases from J, with 21 bases in between. The CDR3 has 18 residues. The CDR3 DNA sequence: TGTGCCAGCTCCTCATCAATAGAACAGGGTGATAGCAATCAGCCCCAGCATTTT. Translation: CASSSSIEQGDSNQPQHF.

The CDR3 coding sequence is TGCGCCAGCAGTTTCCGGGAGGCCCGCACAGATACGCAGTATTTT. This encodes CASSFREARTDTQYF. The rearrangement links TRBV5-1 to TRBJ2-3; 7 nucleotides align to TRBD2. The CDR3 extends over 15 amino acids. Trimming cost V 5 bases and J 1 base; bases outside gene matches: 7. Germline V gene lookup returns CDR1 SGHRS and CDR2 YFSETQ.

The chain employs TRBV6-5 and TRBJ1-2; 9 positions match TRBD1. The ends lost 4 bases at V and 4 bases at J; junction bases unmatched: 1. CDR3 length: 13 residues. Per the germline V gene, CDR1 is MNHEY and CDR2 is SVGAGI. Here the CDR3 DNA reads TGTGCCAGCAGTTCGGACAGGGGCTATGGCTACACCTTC. This gives the protein CASSSDRGYGYTF.

This clone came up a few times. This chain uses TRBV24-1 with TRBJ2-1; TRBD2 agrees at 8 bases. The germline V gene has CDR1 KGHDR and CDR2 SFDVKD. The CDR3 length is 16 residues. V gave up 1 base and J gave up 5 bases; unmatched junction bases: 6. The CDR3 nucleotides read TGTGCCACCAGTGATTTTCCTAGCGGGCCTAACAATGAGCAGTTCTTC. This gives the protein CATSDFPSGPNNEQFF.

The J gene is TRBJ1-5, the V gene TRBV6-5, with 7 bases that match TRBD1. With 6 bases clipped from V and 2 bases from J, the junction kept 1 base outside the gene matches. The CDR3 totals 13 residues. CDR1 MNHEY and CDR2 SVGAGI come from the germline V gene. Written as DNA, the CDR3 is TGTGCCAGCAGCGACAGGGGCAATCAGCCCCAGCATTTT. Translating it yields CASSDRGNQPQHF.

The chain combines TRBV13 with TRBJ1-6, with 8 bases identical to TRBD1. In germline, CDR1 is PRHDT, CDR2 FYEKMQ (reference sequence). This CDR3 comprises 15 residues. V lost 3 bases, J lost 6 bases, and 4 bases stayed unmatched. CDR3 residues: CASSLGDRGNSPLHF. In DNA form, the CDR3 reads TGTGCCAGCAGCTTGGGTGACAGGGGTAATTCACCCCTCCACTTT.